This is a list of T cell receptor beta chains from one sample in a study of T-cell reconstitution after alpha-beta-depleted transplantation in children. TCRdb redid the calling of the PCR reads with MiXCR, one entry per CDR3 protein. The sample has some 440,000 distinct CDR3 sequences, 15% to 20% seen once. The sample here was PBMCs, mostly from graft donor cells, taken 360 days after TCRalphabeta/CD19-depleted stem cell transplant. These receptors all stem from a boy under three years old who had a stem cell transplant for Wiskott-Aldrich syndrome, so the T cells may come from the graft donor. CDR3s include the opening cysteine and the closing phenylalanine or tryptophan. Fields, in order: V gene, clone size, D gene, J gene, CDR3 protein, CDR3 DNA. A D gene is named only where the DNA matches it firmly. The size entry is marked missing in some rows and otherwise reads once, few, many or a size class.

>TRBV5-1|-|-|TRBJ2-7
CASSLGAHEQYF
TGCGCCAGCAGCTTGGGGGCCCACGAGCAGTACTTC
>TRBV11-2|-|-|TRBJ2-5
CASSLFSHQETQYF
TGTGCCAGCAGCTTATTCAGTCACCAAGAGACCCAGTACTTC
>TRBV4-3|few|TRBD2|TRBJ2-7
CASSLKIPGGRDYEQYF
TGCGCCAGCAGCCTAAAGATTCCGGGCGGGAGAGACTACGAGCAGTACTTC
>TRBV29-1|-|-|TRBJ2-7
CSVEIGYEQYF
TGCAGCGTTGAAATAGGCTACGAGCAGTACTTC
>TRBV6-2/TRBV6-3|-|-|TRBJ2-1
CASRGTFSYNEQFF
TGTGCCAGCAGGGGGACTTTTTCCTACAATGAGCAGTTCTTC
>TRBV7-9|few|-|TRBJ1-1
CASSLASPPKEAFF
TGTGCCAGCAGCTTAGCTTCTCCTCCGAAGGAAGCTTTCTTT
>TRBV28|-|TRBD2|TRBJ2-1
CASSLCVTSEAPYNEQFF
TGTGCCAGCAGTTTATGCGTTACTAGCGAAGCCCCGTACAATGAGCAGTTCTTC
>TRBV20-1|few|-|TRBJ2-2
CSAKTVSLKNTGELFF
TGCAGTGCTAAGACAGTGTCATTAAAGAACACCGGGGAGCTGTTTTTT
>TRBV6-5|few|TRBD2|TRBJ2-1
CASSYSPRGSPYNEQFF
TGTGCCAGCAGTTACTCCCCTCGCGGGAGTCCGTACAATGAGCAGTTCTTC
>TRBV7-2|few|-|TRBJ2-1
CASSSRSAPTYNEQFF
TGTGCCAGCAGCTCCCGTAGCGCCCCAACCTACAATGAGCAGTTCTTC
>TRBV4-3|-|-|TRBJ2-3
CASSQIRWGDTQYF
TGCGCCAGCAGCCAAATCCGTTGGGGAGATACGCAGTATTTT
>TRBV25-1|few|-|TRBJ2-5
CASSDYVMGETQYF
TGTGCCAGCAGTGATTATGTAATGGGAGAGACCCAGTACTTC
>TRBV28|few|TRBD1|TRBJ1-6
CASGGTGTSPLHF
TGTGCCAGCGGGGGGACAGGGACTTCACCCCTCCACTTT
>TRBV7-8|-|-|TRBJ2-5
CASSPRKYQETQYF
TGTGCCAGCAGCCCCCGCAAGTACCAAGAGACCCAGTACTTC
>TRBV12-3/TRBV12-4|-|-|TRBJ2-3
CASSLYGELTDTQYF
TGTGCCAGCAGTTTATACGGGGAACTCACAGATACGCAGTATTTT
>TRBV7-8|few|TRBD1|TRBJ2-7
CASSPSGQGLPYEQYF
TGTGCCAGCAGCCCTAGTGGACAGGGGCTTCCCTACGAGCAGTACTTC
>TRBV12-3/TRBV12-4|-|TRBD2|TRBJ2-1
CASTLRAGVGYNEQFF
TGTGCCAGCACCCTAAGGGCGGGAGTTGGCTACAATGAGCAGTTCTTC
>TRBV29-1|many|TRBD1|TRBJ2-2
CSVSRDRNTGELFF
TGCAGCGTCTCCCGGGACAGGAACACCGGGGAGCTGTTTTTT